This T cell receptor (beta chain) was retrieved from a study of glioma-infiltrating T cells after dendritic cell vaccination. Study overall: Glioblastoma patients came from Phase I and II dendritic cell vaccination trials.

The CDR3 is 15 amino acids. V was trimmed by 10 bases and J by 2 bases, leaving 18 bases between them. Germline lookup yields CDR1 MNHEY and CDR2 SVGAGI. Input was 2 ug genomic DNA, or all available if less. Here immunoSEQ multiplex PCR was the method, and the copy in TCRdb shows in-frame clones only, minus some. The repertoire consists of tens of thousands of clones, with more than 65% occurring once and the leading ten covering approximately 2.1%. This receptor was taken from a human donor with glioblastoma. V gene TRBV6-5 combines with J gene TRBJ2-4; D perhaps matches TRBD1 (6 bases). Sequencing was performed on blood, taken before dendritic cell vaccination. CDR3 sequence reads: CATKANTGSKNIQYF. The CDR3 bases are TGTGCCACCAAAGCGAACACAGGGTCCAAAAACATTCAGTACTTC.